This T cell receptor (beta chain) was found in a study of T cells in localized non-small cell lung cancer. Concerning this clone: Its target is not known.

Trimming took off 5 bases at V and 0 bases at J, with 10 bases between the two ends. CDR1 and CDR2 (germline): SQVTM, ANQGSEA. The CDR3 length is 13 residues. General study results and limits: Among the tissues sampled, uninvolved adjacent lung had the highest T cell clonality, above tumor. The study linked higher blood T cell density to longer overall survival. Heterogeneity remains possible because sequencing was limited to only one tumor region. A median of around 58 clones ranked among the top 100 in tumor appeared in adjacent lung.

Measured with immunoSEQ multiplex PCR; TCRdb has only the in-frame clones, and not every one. The table lists 30,000 to 35,000 clones, around 93% of them singletons. This clonotype was sampled from a female donor older than 55 with stage I lung adenocarcinoma. Here the sequenced sample was peripheral blood, taken before any cancer treatment. The genes are TRBV29-1 and TRBJ1-2; D possibly corresponds to TRBD1 (6 bases). This chain's CDR3 is CSVQGQSNYGYTF. The CDR3 DNA is TGCAGCGTTCAAGGACAGTCTAACTATGGCTACACCTTC.